This TCR beta chain comes out of a study of blood T cells in healthy people across ages (dated by TCRdb to the mid-2010s). Looking at the study overall: In model experiments, template switching captured about one uniquely barcoded TCR beta cDNA molecule for every two T cells. The study analyzed two additional independent replicas of 1 million unique cDNA reads from the same blood draw for two donors, one aged 18 to 29 and one aged 80 or older. The donors were split into four age groups: young (average around 15 years), middle-aged (about 40), aged (around 67) and long-lived (about 74). Donors of different ages were randomly distributed across sequencing lanes to avoid experimental bias. Using deep sequencing normalized with unique cDNA molecular identifiers, the study measured how TCR beta repertoire diversity changes with age.

With respect to this clonotype: The antigen it binds to is not known. One base away there is no much larger clone; base qualities are not given.

V is reduced by 8 bases and J by 5 bases, leaving a spacing of 18 bases between them. There are 13 amino acids in the CDR3, from cysteine to phenylalanine inclusive. Only the CDR3 DNA stays, 39 bases, in frame from base 1. CDR1 is given as DFQATT and CDR2 as SNEGSKA, both from the germline V gene (reference sequence). Systemically healthy Caucasian individuals from Russia, around 39 in total and aged about 6 to 95 years, were included as donors. Each donor gave roughly 11 milliliters of peripheral blood, drawn into EDTA-treated Vacutainer tubes. Ficoll-Paque density-gradient centrifugation was used to isolate PBMCs, with at least 7 million per sample. Trizol reagent was used to extract total RNA from the PBMCs, yielding at least 5.5 micrograms per sample. For every donor, an aliquot of PBMCs went through flow cytometry to measure the percentages of naive CD45RAhigh/CD27high T cells. The paper as a whole reports these results and caveats: Because the CMV infection status of the donors was unknown, age-related changes in expanded clonotypes may potentially have been confounded. Conclusive comparison of naive and antigen-experienced compartments was prevented by the profiling of bulk unsorted PBMCs. Compared with the aged group, the long-lived group had more naive CD4+ T cells, fewer expanded clones and increased TCR diversity, a pattern suggesting age selection. Estimates of total diversity from one million sequenced T cells were regarded as lower bounds and underestimates. Observed TCR beta diversity per million T cells fell roughly linearly with age, and a significant reduction was already apparent by age about 38. A strong correlation was found between observed TCR beta diversity and the percentage of naive T cells measured by flow cytometry.

Library construction relied on 5' RACE. A second PCR of roughly 7 to 12 cycles was run with a J-beta primer mix and a sample-barcoded 5' primer. A unique molecular identifier was introduced onto each TCR beta cDNA molecule by a template-switch 5' adaptor carrying 12 random nucleotides. Each sample yielded at least 2.5 million CDR3-containing paired-end reads. The Mint cDNA synthesis kit, primed by a TRBC-specific oligonucleotide, was used to synthesize first-strand cDNA from all RNA. Following uracil-DNA glycosylase treatment, all cDNA underwent a first 18-cycle PCR with the universal primers M1SS and BC2_uni_R. The paper's processing steps were these. Normalization of each sample was performed by random selection of 1 million high-quality reads, each carrying a distinct molecular identifier. Instead of being binned into consensus sequences, reads with shared molecular identifiers were discarded. MiTCR, set to a Q25 quality threshold and the strictest error-elimination algorithm, was used for CDR3 identification, clonotype clustering and error correction. A nonparametric unseen species model with Euler transformation was used to estimate lower-bound total TCR beta diversity. TCRdb reprocessed the public reads (quality trimming at Q25 with fastp, clone calling with MiXCR) and kept in-frame beta chains. Records with the same CDR3 protein are collapsed into one entry carrying the most frequent genes and DNA. The V and J calls were determined by TCRdb, not by the authors. The sample contains around 1,800,000 distinct CDR3 sequences, roughly 43% of them found a single time. The top ten constitute roughly 24% of the sample.

Input material: blood. The receptor comes from a human donor in good health. This sequence uses TRBV20-1 and TRBJ1-2; there is no confident call for the D gene. CDR3 region: CSLVPGLPYGYTF. Here is the DNA: TGCAGTCTGGTACCGGGTCTACCTTATGGCTACACCTTC.